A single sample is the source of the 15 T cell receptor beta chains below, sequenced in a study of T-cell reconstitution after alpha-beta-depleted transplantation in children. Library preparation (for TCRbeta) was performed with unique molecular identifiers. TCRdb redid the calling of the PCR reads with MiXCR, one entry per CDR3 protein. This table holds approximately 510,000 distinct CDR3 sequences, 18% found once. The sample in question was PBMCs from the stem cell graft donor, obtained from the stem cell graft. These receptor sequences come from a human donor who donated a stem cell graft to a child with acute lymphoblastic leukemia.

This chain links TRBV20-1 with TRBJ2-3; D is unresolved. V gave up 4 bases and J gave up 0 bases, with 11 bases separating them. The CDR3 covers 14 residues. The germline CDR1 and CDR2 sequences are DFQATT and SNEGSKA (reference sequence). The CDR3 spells CSAKPGPSTDTQYF. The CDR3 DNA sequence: TGCAGTGCTAAGCCGGGCCCTAGCACAGATACGCAGTATTTT.

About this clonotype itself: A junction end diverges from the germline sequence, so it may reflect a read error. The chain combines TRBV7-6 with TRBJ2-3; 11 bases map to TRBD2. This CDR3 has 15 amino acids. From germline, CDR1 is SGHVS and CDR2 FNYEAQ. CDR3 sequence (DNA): TGTGCCAGCAGCGTAGCGGGGGGGAGCACAGATACGCAGTATTTT. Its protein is CASSVAGGSTDTQYF. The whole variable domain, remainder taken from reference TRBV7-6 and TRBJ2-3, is GAGVSQSPRYKVTKRGQDVALRCDPISGHVSLYWYRQALGQGPEFLTYFNYEAQQDKSGLPNDRFSAERPEGSISTLTIQRTEQRDSAMYRCASSVAGGSTDTQYFGPGTRLTVL.

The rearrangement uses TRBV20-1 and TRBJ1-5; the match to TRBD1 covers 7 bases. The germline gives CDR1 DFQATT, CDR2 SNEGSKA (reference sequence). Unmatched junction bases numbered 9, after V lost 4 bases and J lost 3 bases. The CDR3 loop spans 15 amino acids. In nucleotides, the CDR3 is TGCAGTGCTATTGGGGACAGCGATTACAATCAGCCCCAGCATTTT. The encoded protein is CSAIGDSDYNQPQHF.

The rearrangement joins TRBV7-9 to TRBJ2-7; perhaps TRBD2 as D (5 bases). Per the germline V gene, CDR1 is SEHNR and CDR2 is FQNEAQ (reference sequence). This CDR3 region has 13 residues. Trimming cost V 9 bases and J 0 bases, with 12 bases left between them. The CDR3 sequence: CASGSALSYEQYF. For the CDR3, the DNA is TGTGCCAGTGGGAGCGCCCTCTCCTACGAGCAGTACTTC.

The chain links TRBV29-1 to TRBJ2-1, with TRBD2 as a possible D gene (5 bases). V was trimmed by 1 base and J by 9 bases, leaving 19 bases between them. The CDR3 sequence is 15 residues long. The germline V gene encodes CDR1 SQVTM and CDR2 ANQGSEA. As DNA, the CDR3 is TGCAGCGTTGAAGTTGCGGGCGGGCTGGACGGTGAGCAGTTCTTC. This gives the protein CSVEVAGGLDGEQFF.

The CDR3 loop is CATSRVGRTTEAFF. The CDR3 DNA reads as TGTGCCACCAGCAGAGTTGGGCGGACCACTGAAGCTTTCTTT. V is TRBV15 and J is TRBJ1-1; D uncertain. Germline V gene data show CDR1 as LNHNV and CDR2 as YYDKDF (reference sequence). V shed 1 base and J shed 4 bases, with 10 bases lying between them. The CDR3 spans 14 residues.

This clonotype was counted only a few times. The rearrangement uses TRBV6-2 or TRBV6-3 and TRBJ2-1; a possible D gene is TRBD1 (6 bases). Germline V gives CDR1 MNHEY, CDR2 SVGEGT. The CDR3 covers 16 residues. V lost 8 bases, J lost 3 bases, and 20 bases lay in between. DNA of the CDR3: TGTGCCAGCGGGATAGATTACAGGGTGTTCTACAATGAGCAGTTCTTC. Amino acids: CASGIDYRVFYNEQFF.

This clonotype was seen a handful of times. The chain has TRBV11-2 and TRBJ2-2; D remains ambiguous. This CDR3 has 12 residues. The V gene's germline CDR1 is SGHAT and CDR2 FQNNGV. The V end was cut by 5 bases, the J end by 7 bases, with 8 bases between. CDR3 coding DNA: TGTGCCAGCAGCGGATATATCGGGGAGCTGTTTTTT. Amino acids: CASSGYIGELFF.

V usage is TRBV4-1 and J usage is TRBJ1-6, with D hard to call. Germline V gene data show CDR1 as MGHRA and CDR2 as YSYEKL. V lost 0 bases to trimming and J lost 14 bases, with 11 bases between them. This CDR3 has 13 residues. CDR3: CASSQEVWVALHF. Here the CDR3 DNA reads TGCGCCAGCAGCCAAGAAGTATGGGTTGCCCTCCACTTT.

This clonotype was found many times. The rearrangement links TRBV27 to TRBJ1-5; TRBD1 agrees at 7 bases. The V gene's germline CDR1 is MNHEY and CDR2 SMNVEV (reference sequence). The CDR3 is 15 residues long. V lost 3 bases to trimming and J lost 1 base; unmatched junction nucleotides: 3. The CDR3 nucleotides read TGTGCCAGCAGTTTTACAGGGGCAAGCAATCAGCCCCAGCATTTT. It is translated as CASSFTGASNQPQHF.

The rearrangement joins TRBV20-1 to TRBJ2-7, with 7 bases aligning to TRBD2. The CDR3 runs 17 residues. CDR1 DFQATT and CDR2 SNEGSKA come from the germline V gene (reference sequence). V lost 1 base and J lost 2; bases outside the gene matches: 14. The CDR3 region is CSARVLADTQWAYEQYF. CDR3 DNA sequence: TGCAGTGCTAGAGTCCTAGCGGACACCCAGTGGGCCTACGAGCAGTACTTC.

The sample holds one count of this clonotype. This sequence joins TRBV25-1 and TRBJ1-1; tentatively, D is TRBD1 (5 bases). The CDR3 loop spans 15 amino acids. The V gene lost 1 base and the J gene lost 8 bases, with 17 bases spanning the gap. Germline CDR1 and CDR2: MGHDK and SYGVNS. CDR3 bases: TGTGCCAGCAGTGAATGGGCGGACACGGCCCCCGAAGCTTTCTTT. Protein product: CASSEWADTAPEAFF.

CDR3 sequence reads: CASSAEGGFYGYTF. The CDR3 DNA is TGTGCCAGCAGTGCGGAGGGAGGCTTCTATGGCTACACCTTC. V and J are TRBV6-1 and TRBJ1-2; the D is unclear. In germline, CDR1 is MNHNS, CDR2 SASEGT. This CDR3 spans 14 amino acids. V lost 4 bases, J lost 4 bases, and 13 bases lay in between.

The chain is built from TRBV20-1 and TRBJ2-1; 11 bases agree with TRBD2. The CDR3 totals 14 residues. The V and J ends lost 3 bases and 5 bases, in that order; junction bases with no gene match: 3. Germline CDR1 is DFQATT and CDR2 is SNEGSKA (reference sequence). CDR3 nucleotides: TGCAGTGCTAGCCGACTAGCGGGGAACAATGAGCAGTTCTTC. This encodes CSASRLAGNNEQFF.

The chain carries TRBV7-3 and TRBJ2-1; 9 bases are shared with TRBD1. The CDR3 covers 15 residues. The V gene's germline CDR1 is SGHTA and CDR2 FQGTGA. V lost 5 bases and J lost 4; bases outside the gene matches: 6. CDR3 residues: CASSVGQGRYNEQFF. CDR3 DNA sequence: TGTGCCAGCAGCGTGGGACAGGGCCGATACAATGAGCAGTTCTTC.